The 27 T cell receptor beta chains presented below share a single source sample, sequenced in a study of Graves' ophthalmopathy and Graves' hyperthyroidism. RNA transcripts were the template, and TCR beta CDR3 regions were amplified from them. An initial RT-PCR round employing HTBI primers preceded a second-round multiplex PCR. A single record per CDR3 protein comes from TCRdb applying MiXCR to the multiplex PCR reads. This sample has 170,000 or so distinct CDR3 sequences; less than 45% occur once, and the top ten carry approximately 6.3%. Sequencing was done on a sample of peripheral blood. These receptors were taken from a middle-aged woman with Graves' ophthalmopathy.

The gene calls are TRBV24-1 and TRBJ2-5; D is ambiguous. Deletions cut 0 bases from V and 13 bases from J, with 14 bases between. Per germline, CDR1 KGHDR and CDR2 SFDVKD. The CDR3 sequence is 13 residues long. The CDR3 loop is CATSDLPSYGLYF. In nucleotides, the CDR3 is TGTGCCACCAGTGATTTGCCTTCCTACGGCCTGTACTTC.

This clonotype was recorded at least ten times. This chain uses TRBV7-2 with TRBJ2-4, with unresolved D. This CDR3 is built from 14 residues. V was clipped by 1 base and J by 6 bases, with 10 bases between them. CDR1 and CDR2 (germline): SGHTA, FQGNSA. The DNA of the CDR3 is TGTGCCAGCAGCTTAGGGGCAGAGCGAAACATTCAGTACTTC. It codes for CASSLGAERNIQYF.

At least ten counts were recorded for this clonotype. This chain joins TRBV7-3 and TRBJ2-5; no definite D call. Germline CDR1 is SGHTA and CDR2 is FQGTGA. This CDR3 is built from 13 residues. The V end lost 5 bases, the J end lost 5 bases, and 12 bases lay between the germline ends. The CDR3 spells CASSRGVRETQYF. The CDR3, as DNA: TGTGCCAGCAGCCGAGGTGTTAGGGAGACCCAGTACTTC.

This clonotype was seen repeatedly, ten times or more. The chain is built from TRBV27 and TRBJ1-2; 8 bases fit TRBD1. V shed 4 bases and J 2 bases; nucleotides not matched to a gene: 6. CDR1 and CDR2 from the germline V gene are MNHEY and SMNVEV (reference sequence). The CDR3 loop spans 15 amino acids. In nucleotides, the CDR3 is TGTGCCAGCAGTTCGACGACAGGGGTAAACTATGGCTACACCTTC. Translating gives CASSSTTGVNYGYTF.

V usage is TRBV6-1 and J usage is TRBJ1-2; 9 bases are shared with TRBD1. CDR1 MNHNS and CDR2 SASEGT come from the germline V gene. This CDR3 contains 16 residues. V shed 6 bases, J shed 8 bases, and the junction held 16 bases outside the gene matches. CDR3: CASRETGGARQGGYTF. The CDR3 DNA follows: TGTGCCAGCAGGGAAACAGGGGGCGCGAGACAGGGCGGCTACACCTTC.

This clonotype was counted between two and nine times. V and J are TRBV6-2 or TRBV6-3 and TRBJ2-7; weak D call: TRBD2 (5 bases). V was pared by 0 bases and J by 5 bases, with 11 bases between. CDR3 length: 14 residues. Germline V gives CDR1 MNHEY, CDR2 SVGEGT. CDR3 region: CASSYSRGNHEQYF. The CDR3, as DNA: TGTGCCAGCAGTTACTCCCGAGGGAACCACGAGCAGTACTTC.

In this sample, this clonotype turned up many times. This chain uses TRBV7-2 with TRBJ2-3, with D unclear. With 3 bases removed from V and 4 bases from J, the gap between germline ends came to 11 bases. Germline loops: CDR1 SGHTA, CDR2 FQGNSA. CDR3 length equals 14 residues. The CDR3: CASSLLGLPDTQYF. CDR3 DNA: TGTGCCAGCAGCTTGCTGGGTTTACCAGATACGCAGTATTTT.

This chain links TRBV4-2 with TRBJ2-1; D gene uncertain. The CDR3 length is 17 residues. From germline, CDR1 is LGHNA and CDR2 YNFKEQ. V lost 2 bases to trimming and J lost 7 bases, with 21 bases between them. The CDR3 sequence is CASSQIWASNDRNEQFF. The CDR3 DNA reads TGTGCCAGCAGCCAAATCTGGGCTAGTAATGATCGTAATGAGCAGTTCTTC.

In this sample, this clonotype turned up many times. The CDR3 DNA sequence: TGTGCCAGCAGTGCCCACGGTGGGGTGGCCCACTACGAGCAGTACTTC. It encodes CASSAHGGVAHYEQYF. V is TRBV6-1 and J is TRBJ2-7; no firm D call. The germline V gene has CDR1 MNHNS and CDR2 SASEGT. The CDR3 covers 16 residues. V gave up 4 bases and J gave up 3 bases, with 19 bases separating them.

This chain connects TRBV12-3 or TRBV12-4 to TRBJ2-5; no definite D call. The CDR3 spans 14 residues. Trimming cost V 3 bases and J 5 bases, with 13 bases left between them. The CDR3 DNA reads as TGTGCCAGCAGTTTGCGGCGGCCTGTCGAGACCCAGTACTTC. Protein sequence: CASSLRRPVETQYF.

This clonotype was counted at least ten times. The chain recombines TRBV30 with TRBJ1-1; 7 nucleotides line up with TRBD1. CDR3 size: 13 residues. CDR1 GTSNPN and CDR2 SVGIG come from the germline V gene (reference sequence). The ends lost 2 bases at V and 5 bases at J; junction bases unmatched: 5. DNA of the CDR3: TGTGCCTGGAGTATGGCAGGGGGGACTGAAGCTTTCTTT. This translates into CAWSMAGGTEAFF.

In its sample, this clonotype was seen many times. The gene calls are TRBV13 and TRBJ1-6; D gene uncertain. Per germline, CDR1 PRHDT and CDR2 FYEKMQ (reference sequence). The CDR3 is 14 residues long. Trimming stripped 3 bases from V and 4 bases from J, with 7 bases between. CDR3 in amino acids: CASSLRSYNSPLHF. The CDR3 bases are TGTGCCAGCAGCTTGAGATCATATAATTCACCCCTCCACTTT.

The CDR3 sequence: CSVDGPAGQETQYF. As DNA, the CDR3 is TGCAGCGTTGATGGTCCCGCGGGACAAGAGACCCAGTACTTC. V is TRBV29-1 and J is TRBJ2-5, with D possibly matching TRBD2 (6 bases). Germline V gives CDR1 SQVTM, CDR2 ANQGSEA. V was cut by 3 bases and J by 2 bases, with 13 bases left in between. The CDR3 runs 14 residues.

The chain couples TRBV12-3 or TRBV12-4 to TRBJ1-1; D gene ambiguous. The CDR3 is made up of 14 amino acids. Deletions cut 6 bases from V and 1 base from J, with 12 bases between. In nucleotides, the CDR3 is TGTGCCAGCAGCTCCCACGGGCGGAACACTGAAGCTTTCTTT. Translated: CASSSHGRNTEAFF.

The rearrangement uses TRBV6-1 and TRBJ1-1, with D perhaps TRBD1 (5 bases). V lost 3 bases to trimming and J lost 6 bases, with 11 bases between them. Germline V lookup: CDR1 MNHNS, CDR2 SASEGT. This CDR3 contains 13 residues. DNA for the CDR3: TGTGCCAGCAGTGAGGGGGGGTTCGCTGAAGCTTTCTTT. It yields the protein CASSEGGFAEAFF.

The chain has TRBV7-9 and TRBJ2-5, with 10 bases that match TRBD2. The V segment lost 3 bases and the J segment 4 bases; nucleotides outside the gene matches: 2. The CDR3 extends over 14 amino acids. Per the germline V gene, CDR1 is SEHNR and CDR2 is FQNEAQ (reference sequence). CDR3 loop: CASSFRLAGETQYF. For the CDR3, the DNA is TGTGCCAGCAGCTTCCGACTAGCGGGAGAGACCCAGTACTTC.

This sequence joins TRBV5-1 and TRBJ2-7; 7 bases agree with TRBD2. CDR1 and CDR2 (germline): SGHRS, YFSETQ. This CDR3 is 17 amino acids long. The J segment lost 2 bases and the V segment lost 2 bases, leaving 13 bases of the junction unmatched. CDR3 nucleotide sequence: TGCGCCAGCAGCTTAAATTCGGCGGGAGTGATCCCCTACGAGCAGTACTTC. It specifies CASSLNSAGVIPYEQYF.

This clonotype has just a few counts. The rearrangement uses TRBV13 and TRBJ2-5; D remains ambiguous. The germline V and J ends were trimmed by 2 bases and 4 bases, with 5 bases remaining between them. This CDR3 contains 12 residues. The V gene's germline CDR1 is PRHDT and CDR2 FYEKMQ (reference sequence). CDR3 coding DNA: TGTGCCAGCAGCTTAAGACCAGAGACCCAGTACTTC. Its protein product is CASSLRPETQYF.

This clonotype was observed many times. As DNA, the CDR3 is TGTGCCAGCAGTTACCGCCAGGGCCAATCACCCCTCCACTTT. Translated: CASSYRQGQSPLHF. The chain uses TRBV6-5 and TRBJ1-6; D is perhaps TRBD1 (5 bases). Trimming left V 2 bases short and J 10 bases short, with 12 bases between. Germline V CDR1 and CDR2: MNHEY, SVGAGI. CDR3 length equals 14 residues.

In its sample, this clonotype was seen many times. DNA of the CDR3: TGCGCCAGCAGCTTGGCCACCGGCGGGTCTTACTACGAGCAGTACTTC. This translates into CASSLATGGSYYEQYF. The rearrangement joins TRBV5-1 to TRBJ2-7, with D possibly TRBD2 on 5 matching bases. The CDR3 spans 16 residues. Trimming pared 0 bases from V and 3 bases from J, leaving 16 bases between. Germline CDR1 is SGHRS and CDR2 is YFSETQ.

This clonotype was detected many times. The genes are TRBV19 and TRBJ2-4; weak D call: TRBD2 (6 bases). Looked up from germline, CDR1 is LNHDA and CDR2 is SQIVND (reference sequence). V was shortened by 5 bases and J by 3 bases, with 14 bases between the two germline ends. The length of the CDR3 is 15 residues. The DNA for the CDR3 is TGTGCCAGTAGTCCCCCTGGGGGAGGCAAAAACATTCAGTACTTC. Its protein is CASSPPGGGKNIQYF.

This clonotype was counted at least ten times. V gene TRBV7-9 combines with J gene TRBJ2-5; D is undetermined. The V gene lost 1 base and the J gene lost 4 bases, with 7 bases spanning the gap. Per the germline V gene, CDR1 is SEHNR and CDR2 is FQNEAQ (reference sequence). The CDR3 has 13 residues. Here the CDR3 reads CASSLVGSETQYF. CDR3 sequence (DNA): TGTGCCAGCAGCTTAGTAGGGTCAGAGACCCAGTACTTC.

The J gene is TRBJ1-5, the V gene TRBV24-1; unclear D gene. Trimming left V 5 bases short and J 4 bases short, with 8 bases between. The CDR3 is 13 residues long. The germline gives CDR1 KGHDR, CDR2 SFDVKD. The DNA for the CDR3 is TGTGCCACCAGTGCCAGGTCGAATCAGCCCCAGCATTTT. Protein product: CATSARSNQPQHF.

The chain links TRBV7-8 to TRBJ2-5, with a possible D match to TRBD1 (5 bases). Germline CDR1 and CDR2: SGHVS and FQNEAQ. The V and J ends lost 6 bases and 0 bases respectively, with 11 bases between them. The CDR3 totals 14 residues. The DNA for the CDR3 is TGTGCCAGCAGACTAACAGGCAACCAAGAGACCCAGTACTTC. Amino acid sequence: CASRLTGNQETQYF.

There are many counts of this clonotype. The rearrangement links TRBV28 to TRBJ1-2, with no clear D. Deletions cut 3 bases from V and 4 bases from J, with 6 bases between. The CDR3 sequence is 12 residues long. CDR1 and CDR2 (germline): MDHEN, SYDVKM. As DNA, the CDR3 is TGTGCCAGCAGTTTGGGTAGCTATGGCTACACCTTC. Translating gives CASSLGSYGYTF.

The genes are TRBV30 and TRBJ1-1; tentative D call: TRBD1 (6 bases). Per germline, CDR1 GTSNPN and CDR2 SVGIG (reference sequence). This CDR3 has 15 amino acids. The V end was cut by 3 bases, the J end by 10 bases, with 24 bases between. CDR3 residues: CAWSGAPPTGLAAFF. The CDR3 coding sequence is TGTGCCTGGAGCGGAGCCCCGCCTACAGGGCTGGCAGCTTTCTTT.

DNA for the CDR3: TGTGCCAGCAGTCCCGGGACTAGCTCCGAGCAGTACTTC. Protein: CASSPGTSSEQYF. The chain uses TRBV12-3 or TRBV12-4 and TRBJ2-7, with 9 bases identical to TRBD2. V gave up 5 bases and J gave up 6 bases; unmatched junction bases: 5. The CDR3 spans 13 residues.